These 21 T cell receptor beta chains share one sample of origin, sequenced in a study of cytomegalovirus exposure and HLA in healthy donors. Amplification used 60 Vbeta primers and 13 Jbeta primers. Generated by immunoSEQ multiplex PCR, the TCRdb table keeps only in-frame clones and is missing some. Here the sample spans 100,000 to 150,000 clones, 70% to 85% being singletons. The source material was PBMCs. These receptors all come from a middle-aged woman in good health and CMV-seropositive.

The chain recombines TRBV4-1 with TRBJ1-4, with D possibly matching TRBD1 (6 bases). Germline V CDR1 and CDR2: MGHRA, YSYEKL. This CDR3 comprises 14 residues. Trimming removed 7 bases from V and 8 bases from J, with 17 bases in between. The CDR3 loop reads CASTTDSGGEKLFF. The CDR3 coding sequence is TGCGCCAGCACCACGGACAGTGGAGGAGAAAAACTGTTTTTT.

This clone was counted a few times. The rearrangement links TRBV28 to TRBJ1-2; D may be TRBD1 (5 bases). The V gene's germline CDR1 is MDHEN and CDR2 SYDVKM. The CDR3 sequence is 15 residues long. V was clipped by 5 bases and J by 5 bases, with 18 bases between them. The CDR3 region has the DNA TGTGCCAGCAGTCCTGCTATCGGTGACAGTTATGGCTACACCTTC. It encodes CASSPAIGDSYGYTF.

V is TRBV27 and J is TRBJ2-1, with D perhaps matching TRBD1 (5 bases). The CDR3 spans 12 residues. The V gene lost 2 bases and the J gene lost 15 bases, with 14 bases spanning the gap. Per the germline V gene, CDR1 is MNHEY and CDR2 is SMNVEV (reference sequence). This chain's CDR3 is CASSLPQGRRFF. CDR3 nucleotide sequence: TGTGCCAGCAGTTTACCTCAGGGCCGTCGGTTCTTC.

V and J are TRBV2 and TRBJ1-4, with 9 bases that match TRBD1. CDR1 is SNHLY, CDR2 FYNNEI, per germline. This CDR3 is 14 amino acids long. V shed 6 bases, J shed 5 bases, and the junction held 4 bases outside the gene matches. The CDR3 DNA reads TGTGCCAGCAGGGGACAGGGTAGCAATGAAAAACTGTTTTTT. Protein: CASRGQGSNEKLFF.

The V and J genes are TRBV28 and TRBJ1-3; no clear D gene. This CDR3 spans 14 amino acids. Germline V gives CDR1 MDHEN, CDR2 SYDVKM. Trimming cost V 4 bases and J 0 bases, with 7 bases left between them. The CDR3 sequence is CASSSTASGNTIYF. The CDR3 DNA sequence: TGTGCCAGCAGTTCAACAGCCTCTGGAAACACCATATATTTT. Filled out from reference TRBV28 and TRBJ1-3, the complete variable domain reads DVKVTQSSRYLVKRTGEKVFLECVQDMDHENMFWYRQDPGLGLRLIYFSYDVKMKEKGDIPEGYSVSREKKERFSLILESASTNQTSMYLCASSSTASGNTIYFGEGSWLTVV.

This clone was detected only a few times. The rearrangement links TRBV18 to TRBJ2-3; TRBD2 aligns across 12 bases. Germline values: CDR1 KGHSH, CDR2 LQKENI. Losses at the gene ends were 3 bases for V and 2 bases for J; bases not matched to a gene: 3. The CDR3 is 16 amino acids. Here the CDR3 DNA reads TGTGCCAGCTCACCCCTAGCGGGAGGGTCCACAGATACGCAGTATTTT. Its protein is CASSPLAGGSTDTQYF.

The chain employs TRBV4-2 and TRBJ2-7, with TRBD2 identical over 9 bases. The CDR3 has 16 amino acids. Trimming at V came to 0 bases and at J to 2 bases, leaving 5 bases not matched to a gene. Germline values: CDR1 LGHNA, CDR2 YNFKEQ. The CDR3 protein is CASSQDRASGTYEQYF. The CDR3 bases are TGTGCCAGCAGCCAAGATAGGGCTAGCGGGACCTACGAGCAGTACTTC.

This clone was seen only a few times. The chain is built from TRBV5-1 and TRBJ2-3, with a weak D call TRBD1 (5 bases). The ends were cut back, 1 base at V and 4 bases at J, with 13 bases in the middle. CDR3 length: 15 amino acids. Germline CDR1 reads SGHRS; CDR2 reads YFSETQ. In nucleotides, the CDR3 is TGCGCCAGCAGCTTGTCCGGACACCGCTCAGATACGCAGTATTTT. It is translated as CASSLSGHRSDTQYF.

In this sample, this clone turned up once. The DNA for the CDR3 is TGTGCCAGCAGCTTGGAGGGACAGGGGCCCTCCTACGAGCAGTACTTC. It is translated as CASSLEGQGPSYEQYF. V gene TRBV5-6 combines with J gene TRBJ2-5; TRBD1 agrees at 10 bases. The DNA end is a closer match to TRBJ2-7, so the J assignment may be wrong. Per germline, CDR1 SGHDT and CDR2 YYEEEE. This CDR3 spans 16 amino acids.

The chain carries TRBV7-2 and TRBJ2-2, with 9 bases that match TRBD1. V was pared by 0 bases and J by 8 bases, with 7 bases of the junction left unmatched. Germline V gives CDR1 SGHTA, CDR2 FQGNSA. This CDR3 region has 16 residues. The CDR3 nucleotides are TGTGCCAGCAGCTTAGCGGGGACAGGGTATTCGGGGGAGCTGTTTTTT. Protein product: CASSLAGTGYSGELFF.

For the CDR3, the DNA is TGTGCCAGCAGTGAAGGGGAGTACGTTGAGCAGTTCTTC. It codes for CASSEGEYVEQFF. V is TRBV2 and J is TRBJ2-1, with D perhaps TRBD2 (5 bases). Looked up from germline, CDR1 is SNHLY and CDR2 is FYNNEI. This CDR3 contains 13 residues. The ends were cut back, 1 base at V and 9 bases at J, with 10 bases in the middle.

The V call is TRBV7-9, the J call TRBJ2-1; D not certain. This CDR3 comprises 15 residues. Germline-derived CDR1 and CDR2 are SEHNR and FQNEAQ (reference sequence). V was clipped by 5 bases and J by 8 bases, with 19 bases between them. The CDR3 DNA sequence: TGTGCCAGCAGCCCCAGACTCCTTCCTATGGATGAGCAGTTCTTC. Its translation: CASSPRLLPMDEQFF.

The rearrangement joins TRBV30 to TRBJ1-6, with D tentatively TRBD1 (5 bases). The CDR3 runs 13 residues. Germline CDR1 GTSNPN, CDR2 SVGIG (reference sequence). The V end lost 3 bases, the J end lost 10 bases, and 13 bases lay between the germline ends. In DNA, the CDR3 is TGTGCCTGGAGGGGTAGGGACTACTCACCCCTCCACTTT. Protein sequence: CAWRGRDYSPLHF.

V is TRBV10-3 and J is TRBJ2-3, with TRBD2 identical over 11 bases. The CDR3 is 15 residues long. Germline CDR1 ENHRY, CDR2 SYGVKD. Unmatched junction bases numbered 4, after V lost 4 bases and J lost 4 bases. The CDR3 nucleotides read TGTGCCATCAGTGGACTAGCGGGGCCCGCAGATACGCAGTATTTT. Its translation: CAISGLAGPADTQYF.

The chain carries TRBV7-3 and TRBJ2-2, with a possible D match to TRBD1 (5 bases). V was trimmed by 5 bases and J by 2 bases, leaving 15 bases between them. In germline, CDR1 is SGHTA, CDR2 FQGTGA. CDR3 length: 16 amino acids. The CDR3 bases are TGTGCCAGCAGCCTGAATTGGACACCTAACACCGGGGAGCTGTTTTTT. Residues: CASSLNWTPNTGELFF.

The chain joins TRBV4-2 to TRBJ2-7, with 10 bases lining up with TRBD2. The germline gives CDR1 LGHNA, CDR2 YNFKEQ. The CDR3 runs 19 residues. V trimming: 1 base; J trimming: 4 bases; junction bases outside the gene matches: 16. The CDR3 region has the DNA TGTGCCAGCAGCCAAGCTCTCCCTGGGGGAGCGGGAGGGGTATACGAGCAGTACTTC. The encoded protein is CASSQALPGGAGGVYEQYF.

This clone was seen a single time. This sequence joins TRBV9 and TRBJ2-3, with 8 bases identical to TRBD2. Trimming cost V 3 bases and J 6 bases; bases outside gene matches: 6. Germline V gene sequence: CDR1 SGDLS, CDR2 YYNGEE. This CDR3 spans 14 amino acids. The CDR3 protein is CASSAPGLGDTQYF. CDR3 in DNA: TGTGCCAGCAGCGCTCCGGGACTAGGCGATACGCAGTATTTT.

This clone was observed a single time. This rearrangement joins TRBV6-1 to TRBJ1-5; D is possibly TRBD1 (6 bases). Germline V gene sequence: CDR1 MNHNS, CDR2 SASEGT. The CDR3 spans 15 residues. V was shortened by 9 bases and J by 1 base, with 16 bases between the two germline ends. The DNA of the CDR3 is TGTGCCAGTAACACCGGGACACAGAGCAATCAGCCCCAGCATTTT. Translating it yields CASNTGTQSNQPQHF.

The chain uses TRBV6-5 and TRBJ2-7; 12 bases map to TRBD2. With 0 bases clipped from V and 2 bases from J, the junction kept 2 bases outside the gene matches. Germline-derived CDR1 and CDR2 are MNHEY and SVGAGI. The length of the CDR3 is 16 residues. Written as DNA, the CDR3 is TGTGCCAGCAGTTACTCCAGACTAGCGGGAGCCTACGAGCAGTACTTC. It translates to CASSYSRLAGAYEQYF.

The chain uses TRBV30 and TRBJ1-1; 9 positions match TRBD1. The V and J ends lost 7 bases and 5 bases, in that order; junction bases with no gene match: 5. Germline V CDR1 and CDR2: GTSNPN, SVGIG (reference sequence). The CDR3 is 12 residues long. DNA of the CDR3: TGTGCCTACAGGGGGCTAGGGACTGAAGCTTTCTTT. This encodes CAYRGLGTEAFF.

The chain employs TRBV19 and TRBJ2-7; D is perhaps TRBD2 (6 bases). The CDR3 covers 14 residues. The V end lost 5 bases, the J end lost 2 bases, and 13 bases lay between the germline ends. CDR1 is LNHDA and CDR2 is SQIVND in the germline V gene (reference sequence). The CDR3: CASSLRDFTYEQYF. The CDR3 region has the DNA TGTGCCAGTAGTCTCCGGGACTTTACCTACGAGCAGTACTTC.